The following is a T cell receptor (beta chain) sequence with its context. Its antigen is still unknown. The data were produced by immunoSEQ multiplex PCR, yet TCRdb's version contains in-frame clones alone and is incomplete. The table shows 130,000 or so clones, with about 91% occurring only once. This entry belongs to a study of T cell responses to AZD1222 COVID-19 vaccine. Findings of the study overall: Possibly, clonal diversity was underestimated; donors were largely white British and included more females. Across spike, vaccine-associated CD4 TCRs were found, dominant at 160-218 and 743-854.

The V gene's germline CDR1 is LNHDA and CDR2 SQIVND (reference sequence). The CDR3 consists of 15 residues. The ends lost 5 bases at V and 5 bases at J; junction bases unmatched: 9. The chain employs TRBV19 and TRBJ2-5, with 9 nucleotides matching TRBD1. This sample comprised peripheral blood, obtained on day 0 of AZD1222 vaccination. The source of this sequence is an adult in good health. Here the CDR3 DNA reads TGTGCCAGTAGTGCGATACAGGGGGCGTGGGAGACCCAGTACTTC. Its protein product is CASSAIQGAWETQYF.